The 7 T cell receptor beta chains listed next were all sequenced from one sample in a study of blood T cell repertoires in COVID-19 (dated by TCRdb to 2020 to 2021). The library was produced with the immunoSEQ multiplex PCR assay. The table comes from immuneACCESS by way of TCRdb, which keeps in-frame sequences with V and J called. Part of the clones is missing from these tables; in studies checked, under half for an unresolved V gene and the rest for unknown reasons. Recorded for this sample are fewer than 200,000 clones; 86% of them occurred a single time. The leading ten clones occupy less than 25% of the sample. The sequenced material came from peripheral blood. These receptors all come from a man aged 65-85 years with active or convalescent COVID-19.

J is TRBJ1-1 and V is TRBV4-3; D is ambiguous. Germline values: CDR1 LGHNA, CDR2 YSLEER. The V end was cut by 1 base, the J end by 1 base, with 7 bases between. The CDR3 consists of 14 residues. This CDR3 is CASSQASWNTEAFF. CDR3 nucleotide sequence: TGCGCCAGCAGCCAAGCCTCTTGGAACACTGAAGCTTTCTTT.

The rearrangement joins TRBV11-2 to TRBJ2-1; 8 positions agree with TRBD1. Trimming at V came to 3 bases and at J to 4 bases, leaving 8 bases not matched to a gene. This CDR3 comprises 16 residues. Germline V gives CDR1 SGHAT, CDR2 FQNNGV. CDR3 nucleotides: TGTGCCAGCAGCTTGACAGGGGACCTAATATACAATGAGCAGTTCTTC. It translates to CASSLTGDLIYNEQFF.

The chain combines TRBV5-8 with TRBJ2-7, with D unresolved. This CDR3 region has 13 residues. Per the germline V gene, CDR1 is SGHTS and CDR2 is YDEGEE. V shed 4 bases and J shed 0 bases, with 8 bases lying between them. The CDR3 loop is CASSADSSYEQYF. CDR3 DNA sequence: TGTGCCAGCAGCGCGGATAGCTCCTACGAGCAGTACTTC. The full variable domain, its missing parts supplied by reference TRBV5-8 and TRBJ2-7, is EAGVTQSPTHLIKTRGQQATLRCSPISGHTSVYWYQQALGLGLQFLLWYDEGEERNRGNFPPRFSGRQFPNYSSELNVNALELEDSALYLCASSADSSYEQYFGPGTRLTVT.

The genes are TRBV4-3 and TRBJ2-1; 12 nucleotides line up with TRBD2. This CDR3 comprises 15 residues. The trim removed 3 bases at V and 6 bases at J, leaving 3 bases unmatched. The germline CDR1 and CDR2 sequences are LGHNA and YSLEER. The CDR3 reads CASSQTSGGRNEQFF. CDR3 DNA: TGCGCCAGCAGCCAGACTAGCGGGGGCCGCAATGAGCAGTTCTTC.

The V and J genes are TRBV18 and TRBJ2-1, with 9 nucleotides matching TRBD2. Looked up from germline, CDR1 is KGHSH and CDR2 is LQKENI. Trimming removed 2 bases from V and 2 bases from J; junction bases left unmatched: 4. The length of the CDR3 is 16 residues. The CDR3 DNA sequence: TGTGCCAGCTCACCATTACTAGCGGGCACCTACAATGAGCAGTTCTTC. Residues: CASSPLLAGTYNEQFF.

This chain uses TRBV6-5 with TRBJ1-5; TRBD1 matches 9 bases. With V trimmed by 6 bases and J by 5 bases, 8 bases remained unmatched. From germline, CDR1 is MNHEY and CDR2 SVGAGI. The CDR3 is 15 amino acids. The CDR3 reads CASRGRGQGYQPQHF. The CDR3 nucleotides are TGTGCCAGCAGGGGTAGGGGACAGGGTTATCAGCCCCAGCATTTT.

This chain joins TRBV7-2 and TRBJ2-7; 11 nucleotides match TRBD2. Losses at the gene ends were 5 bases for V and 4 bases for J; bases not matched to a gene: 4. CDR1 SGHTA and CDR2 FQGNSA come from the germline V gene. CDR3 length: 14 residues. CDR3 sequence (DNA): TGTGCCAGCAGCACACTAGCGGGAGAGTACGAGCAGTACTTC. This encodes CASSTLAGEYEQYF.